This TCR beta chain appears in the sequencing data of a study of control samples from healthy donors and cancer patients. Using immunoSEQ multiplex PCR, the repertoire was profiled, and TCRdb retains in-frame clones only, with some absent. The sample contains about 120,000 clones, 85% to 90% of which appear only once. The TCR sequence derives from a man younger than 40 in good health. Source material: blood.

CDR3 DNA: TGTGCCAGCAGCCCCGGGTTGGGATTGATAGGGATGAACACTGAAGCTTTCTTT. Its protein is CASSPGLGLIGMNTEAFF. The rearrangement links TRBV9 to TRBJ1-1; no clear D. The V gene lost 4 bases and the J gene lost 0 bases, with 22 bases spanning the gap. There are 18 residues in the CDR3. The germline V gene has CDR1 SGDLS and CDR2 YYNGEE. The variable domain in full, completed from reference TRBV9 and TRBJ1-1, reads DSGVTQTPKHLITATGQRVTLRCSPRSGDLSVYWYQQSLDQGLQFLIQYYNGEERAKGNILERFSAQQFPDLHSELNLSSLELGDSALYFCASSPGLGLIGMNTEAFFGQGTRLTVV.